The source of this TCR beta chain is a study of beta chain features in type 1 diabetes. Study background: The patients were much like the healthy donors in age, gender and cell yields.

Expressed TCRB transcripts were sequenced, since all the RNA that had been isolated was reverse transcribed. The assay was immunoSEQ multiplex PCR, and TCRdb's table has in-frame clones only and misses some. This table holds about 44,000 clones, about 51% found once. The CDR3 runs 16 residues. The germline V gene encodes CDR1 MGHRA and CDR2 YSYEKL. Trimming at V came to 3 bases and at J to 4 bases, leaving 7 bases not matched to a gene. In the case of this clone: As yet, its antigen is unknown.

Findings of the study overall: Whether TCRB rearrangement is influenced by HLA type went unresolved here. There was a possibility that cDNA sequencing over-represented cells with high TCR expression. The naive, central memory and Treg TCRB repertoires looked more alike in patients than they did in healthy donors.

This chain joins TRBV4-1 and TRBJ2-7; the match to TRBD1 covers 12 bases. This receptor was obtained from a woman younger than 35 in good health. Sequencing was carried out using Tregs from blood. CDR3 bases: TGCGCCAGCAGCCACTCCCCGGGACAGGGGGCTTACGAGCAGTACTTC. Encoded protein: CASSHSPGQGAYEQYF.